These 29 T cell receptor beta chains came from one sample sequenced in a study of T cells after yellow fever vaccination. TCRdb passed the 5' RACE reads through MiXCR, listing each CDR3 protein once. The sample includes 500,000 to 550,000 distinct CDR3 sequences, 21% seen only once; the top ten take 15% to 20%. The specimen comprised PBMCs, sampled 20 to 25 days after the first yellow fever vaccination. The receptor source for this set is a man aged 18-30 years who received the YFV17D yellow fever vaccine.

This clonotype has only a few counts. The chain recombines TRBV20-1 with TRBJ1-6, with D uncertain. The length of the CDR3 is 15 residues. CDR1 and CDR2 from the germline V gene are DFQATT and SNEGSKA (reference sequence). Trimming took off 3 bases at V and 0 bases at J, with 9 bases between the two ends. The CDR3 protein is CSARTENSYNSPLHF. DNA for the CDR3: TGCAGTGCTAGGACCGAGAACTCCTATAATTCACCCCTCCACTTT.

This clonotype appeared many times. The V gene is TRBV18, the J gene TRBJ2-7, with D perhaps matching TRBD2 (5 bases). The CDR3 length is 13 residues. Trimming left V 5 bases short and J 0 bases short, with 8 bases between. Germline CDR1 and CDR2: KGHSH and LQKENI. This CDR3 is CASSDRGSYEQYV. The CDR3 DNA follows: TGTGCCAGCTCAGACCGGGGCTCCTACGAGCAGTACGTC.

V is TRBV6-1 and J is TRBJ2-1; D is tentatively TRBD1 or TRBD2 (5 bases each). V shed 3 bases and J shed 3 bases, with 15 bases lying between them. Germline V gives CDR1 MNHNS, CDR2 SASEGT. The CDR3 is 16 residues long. The CDR3 loop is CASSDGAAPHYNEQFF. The CDR3 DNA reads TGTGCCAGCAGTGACGGGGCCGCCCCCCACTACAATGAGCAGTTCTTC.

The sample holds a few counts of this clonotype. The V call is TRBV4-1, the J call TRBJ2-5; D is perhaps TRBD2 (5 bases). This CDR3 has 15 residues. V shed 4 bases and J shed 0 bases, with 12 bases lying between them. Germline values: CDR1 MGHRA, CDR2 YSYEKL. CDR3 DNA sequence: TGCGCCAGCAGCCTAGGTACTAGAGACCAAGAGACCCAGTACTTC. Translated, it gives CASSLGTRDQETQYF.

In this sample, this clonotype turned up a few times. The chain uses TRBV7-2 and TRBJ1-5, with unresolved D. The CDR3 is 14 residues long. Germline V lookup: CDR1 SGHTA, CDR2 FQGNSA. Trimming cost V 4 bases and J 2 bases, with 9 bases left between them. CDR3 protein: CASSSRAGNQPQHF. CDR3 nucleotides: TGTGCCAGCAGCTCTCGTGCAGGCAATCAGCCCCAGCATTTT.

The table lists this clonotype with a few counts. V and J are TRBV5-1 and TRBJ2-7; no clear D. With 6 bases removed from V and 3 bases from J, the gap between germline ends came to 1 base. CDR1 and CDR2 (germline): SGHRS, YFSETQ. The CDR3 totals 9 residues. For the CDR3, the DNA is TGCGCCAGCAACTACGAGCAGTACGTC. It codes for CASNYEQYV.

J is TRBJ2-1 and V is TRBV10-3; 8 nucleotides align to TRBD2. With V trimmed by 3 bases and J by 9 bases, 4 bases remained unmatched. The CDR3 has 13 amino acids. Germline V lookup: CDR1 ENHRY, CDR2 SYGVKD. CDR3 residues: CAISELAEGEQFF. The CDR3 DNA reads as TGTGCCATCAGTGAACTAGCGGAGGGTGAGCAGTTCTTC.

This clonotype was detected a few times. DNA for the CDR3: TGTGCCAGCAGCGTCGATGCCGTGGGACGGGATGGCTACACCTTC. Residues: CASSVDAVGRDGYTF. J is TRBJ1-2 and V is TRBV9; the D gene is possibly TRBD1 (5 bases). CDR3 length: 15 residues. Trimming pared 2 bases from V and 6 bases from J, leaving 17 bases between. Germline-derived CDR1 and CDR2 are SGDLS and YYNGEE.

This clonotype turned up a few times. The rearrangement links TRBV6-2 or TRBV6-3 to TRBJ2-5; 8 nucleotides align to TRBD2. The CDR3 is 15 residues long. From germline, CDR1 is MNHEY and CDR2 SVGEGT. Trimming took 4 bases from V and 9 from J; bases not matched to a gene: 13. The DNA for the CDR3 is TGTGCCAGCAGTTCCCAAGCGGGGGACCTCAGGGCCCAGTACTTC. It codes for CASSSQAGDLRAQYF.

The chain joins TRBV27 to TRBJ1-5, with TRBD1 as a possible D gene (5 bases). CDR3 size: 14 residues. Germline loops: CDR1 MNHEY, CDR2 SMNVEV (reference sequence). The chain's CDR3 is CASGRLGGSQPQHF. The CDR3 region has the DNA TGTGCGAGCGGAAGACTCGGGGGGTCCCAGCCCCAGCATTTT.

The chain combines TRBV20-1 with TRBJ1-1, with 7 bases identical to TRBD1. Germline V CDR1 and CDR2: DFQATT, SNEGSKA (reference sequence). V shed 2 bases and J 6 bases; nucleotides not matched to a gene: 9. The CDR3 is 14 residues long. CDR3 amino acids: CSARSTTGDAEAFF. The CDR3 DNA follows: TGCAGTGCTAGATCAACCACAGGGGACGCTGAAGCTTTCTTT.

This clonotype was seen more than once but under ten times. The V call is TRBV5-1, the J call TRBJ2-1, with unresolved D. The germline V and J ends were trimmed by 0 bases and 7 bases, with 14 bases remaining between them. The CDR3 loop spans 15 amino acids. Germline-derived CDR1 and CDR2 are SGHRS and YFSETQ. CDR3 bases: TGCGCCAGCAGCTTGGCCCTAGATTACCGTAATGAGCAGTTCTTC. This gives the protein CASSLALDYRNEQFF.

The chain carries TRBV7-2 and TRBJ2-7; TRBD1 is a possible D gene (6 bases). Deletions cut 5 bases from V and 2 bases from J, with 10 bases between. The CDR3 has 13 amino acids. Germline V lookup: CDR1 SGHTA, CDR2 FQGNSA. CDR3 nucleotide sequence: TGTGCCAGCAGCAGAGGACAGACCTACGAGCAGTACTTC. This encodes CASSRGQTYEQYF.

This clonotype was picked up a small number of times. The V call is TRBV18, the J call TRBJ2-3; D not resolved. Germline lookup yields CDR1 KGHSH and CDR2 LQKENI. The CDR3 has 16 residues. V was shortened by 3 bases and J by 0 bases, with 13 bases between the two germline ends. DNA of the CDR3: TGTGCCAGCTCACCCTTTGGTCCGGCTAGCACAGATACGCAGTATTTT. Translating gives CASSPFGPASTDTQYF. The whole variable domain, filled in from reference TRBV18 and TRBJ2-3, reads NAGVMQNPRHLVRRRGQEARLRCSPMKGHSHVYWYRQLPEEGLKFMVYLQKENIIDESGMPKERFSAEFPKEGPSILRIQQVVRGDSAAYFCASSPFGPASTDTQYFGPGTRLTVL.

This clonotype was picked up many times. The chain recombines TRBV7-9 with TRBJ2-1; 9 nucleotides align to TRBD2. Germline V lookup: CDR1 SEHNR, CDR2 FQNEAQ (reference sequence). The junction had 1 base not matched to a gene; V was cut back by 0 bases and J by 1 base. This CDR3 region has 16 residues. The CDR3 DNA reads as TGTGCCAGCAGCTTAGCACTAGCGGGTTCCTACAATGAGCAGTTCTTC. Residues: CASSLALAGSYNEQFF.

This clonotype was seen only a few times. CDR3 protein: CASSQVGQGNSPLHF. The CDR3 DNA reads TGTGCCAGCAGCCAAGTCGGACAGGGCAACTCACCCCTCCACTTT. This chain joins TRBV14 and TRBJ1-6; TRBD1 agrees at 8 bases. This CDR3 is built from 15 residues. V was pared by 1 base and J by 10 bases, with 6 bases of the junction left unmatched. CDR1 and CDR2 from the germline V gene are SGHDN and FVKESK.

This clonotype occurred a few times. Here the CDR3 DNA reads TGCGCCAGCAGCCCCGGGGAGGGTCTAGCGGGGGGGCCTGGCACAGATACGCAGTATTTT. As protein: CASSPGEGLAGGPGTDTQYF. This chain uses TRBV4-1 with TRBJ2-3; the match to TRBD2 covers 12 bases. The CDR3 length is 20 residues. With V trimmed by 4 bases and J by 1 base, 15 bases remained unmatched. Germline CDR1 and CDR2: MGHRA and YSYEKL.

This clonotype showed up just a few times. The chain links TRBV5-8 to TRBJ1-4, with a possible D match to TRBD1 (5 bases). The CDR3 has 16 residues. V shed 4 bases and J shed 2 bases, with 15 bases lying between them. The germline V gene has CDR1 SGHTS and CDR2 YDEGEE. The CDR3: CASSKRRERTNEKLFF. CDR3 bases: TGTGCCAGCAGCAAGCGCAGGGAGAGGACTAATGAAAAACTGTTTTTT. Complete variable domain (other parts from reference TRBV5-8 and TRBJ1-4): EAGVTQSPTHLIKTRGQQATLRCSPISGHTSVYWYQQALGLGLQFLLWYDEGEERNRGNFPPRFSGRQFPNYSSELNVNALELEDSALYLCASSKRRERTNEKLFFGSGTQLSVL.

The table lists this clonotype with a few counts. The V gene is TRBV24-1, the J gene TRBJ2-1, with D perhaps given as TRBD1 or TRBD2 (5 bases each). V lost 2 bases, J lost 5 bases, and 12 bases lay in between. Germline CDR1 KGHDR, CDR2 SFDVKD. The CDR3 spans 15 residues. This CDR3 is CATSDSGTDHNEQFF. The DNA for the CDR3 is TGTGCCACCAGTGATTCCGGGACCGATCACAATGAGCAGTTCTTC.

V usage is TRBV18 and J usage is TRBJ1-1; TRBD1 is a possible D gene (6 bases). Per germline, CDR1 KGHSH and CDR2 LQKENI. V lost 3 bases and J lost 1, with 18 bases in between. This CDR3 has 17 amino acids. Here the CDR3 reads CASSPTLGALRNTEAFF. The CDR3 bases are TGTGCCAGCTCACCGACTCTGGGGGCCTTGAGGAACACTGAAGCTTTCTTT. The whole variable domain, filled in from reference TRBV18 and TRBJ1-1, reads NAGVMQNPRHLVRRRGQEARLRCSPMKGHSHVYWYRQLPEEGLKFMVYLQKENIIDESGMPKERFSAEFPKEGPSILRIQQVVRGDSAAYFCASSPTLGALRNTEAFFGQGTRLTVV.

The chain couples TRBV7-3 to TRBJ2-1; TRBD2 agrees at 8 bases. This CDR3 contains 16 residues. After removal of 2 bases from V and 0 bases from J, the junction contained 3 bases not matched to a gene. Germline V CDR1 and CDR2: SGHTA, FQGTGA. The CDR3 DNA follows: TGTGCCAGCAGCTTAGTAGCGGGGATCTCCTACAATGAGCAGTTCTTC. Its translation: CASSLVAGISYNEQFF.

This clonotype was recorded a few times. The V and J genes are TRBV7-3 and TRBJ2-3, with D perhaps matching TRBD1 or TRBD2 (5 bases each). The germline V gene has CDR1 SGHTA and CDR2 FQGTGA. V dropped 5 bases and J dropped 2 bases, with 20 bases sitting between them. The CDR3 is made up of 17 amino acids. The CDR3 protein is CASSLKEGRADTDTQYF. Here the CDR3 DNA reads TGTGCCAGCAGCCTAAAAGAGGGCAGGGCGGACACAGATACGCAGTATTTT.

The chain combines TRBV5-4 with TRBJ1-1, with a tentative D call TRBD1 (5 bases). Germline-derived CDR1 and CDR2 are SGHNT and YYREEE (reference sequence). This CDR3 contains 12 residues. Trimming shortened V by 2 bases and J by 13 bases, and 15 bases separated the two germline ends. DNA of the CDR3: TGTGCCAGCAGCTTTGAGACAGACCGAGTTTTCTTT. Translation gives CASSFETDRVFF.

The chain uses TRBV5-1 and TRBJ1-5; D is unresolved. The germline V and J ends were trimmed by 0 bases and 3 bases, with 7 bases remaining between them. Germline V gene data show CDR1 as SGHRS and CDR2 as YFSETQ. The CDR3 consists of 14 residues. In DNA form, the CDR3 reads TGCGCCAGCAGCTTGGACAGTATCAATCAGCCCCAGCATTTT. This codes for CASSLDSINQPQHF.

The chain is built from TRBV2 and TRBJ1-4; D remains ambiguous. Trimming left V 4 bases short and J 3 bases short, with 12 bases between. This CDR3 contains 15 residues. CDR1 and CDR2 (germline): SNHLY, FYNNEI. CDR3: CASSAVTTANEKLFF. The CDR3 coding sequence is TGTGCCAGCAGTGCGGTAACTACTGCTAATGAAAAACTGTTTTTT.

In this sample, this clonotype turned up a few times. V gene TRBV7-2 combines with J gene TRBJ2-4; D is possibly TRBD2 (5 bases). The CDR3 contains 14 residues. CDR1 and CDR2 from the germline V gene are SGHTA and FQGNSA. V lost 0 bases and J lost 4, with 7 bases in between. CDR3 in amino acids: CASSLAGEKNIQYF. CDR3 DNA sequence: TGTGCCAGCAGCTTAGCCGGGGAGAAAAACATTCAGTACTTC. The full variable domain, rest sourced from reference TRBV7-2 and TRBJ2-4, is GAGVSQSPSNKVTEKGKDVELRCDPISGHTALYWYRQSLGQGLEFLIYFQGNSAPDKSGLPSDRFSAERTGGSVSTLTIQRTQQEDSAVYLCASSLAGEKNIQYFGAGTRLSVL.

The CDR3 spells CASSPEGTGGYEQYF. CDR3 nucleotide sequence: TGTGCCAGCAGCCCGGAAGGGACAGGGGGTTACGAGCAGTACTTC. The genes are TRBV13 and TRBJ2-7; 11 bases are shared with TRBD1. V lost 5 bases, J lost 4 bases, and 7 bases stayed unmatched. The CDR3 has 15 amino acids. CDR1 is PRHDT and CDR2 is FYEKMQ in the germline V gene (reference sequence).

This clonotype was seen a few times. V usage is TRBV7-2 and J usage is TRBJ1-4, with a possible D match to TRBD1 (5 bases). The germline gives CDR1 SGHTA, CDR2 FQGNSA. This CDR3 is 14 amino acids long. V lost 3 bases and J lost 6, with 11 bases in between. CDR3 sequence (DNA): TGTGCCAGCAGCTTCGACAGTAGCTATGAAAAACTGTTTTTT. Translating it yields CASSFDSSYEKLFF.

This clonotype was found a few times. The rearrangement joins TRBV28 to TRBJ2-3; TRBD1 or TRBD2 may be the D gene (5 bases each). The CDR3 spans 14 residues. Trimming removed 8 bases from V and 0 bases from J, with 12 bases in between. The V gene's germline CDR1 is MDHEN and CDR2 SYDVKM. Here the CDR3 DNA reads TGTGCCAGCGGTTGGGACGGAAGCACAGATACGCAGTATTTT. Its translation is CASGWDGSTDTQYF.